This entry lists 23 T cell receptor beta chains sequenced from one sample in a study of vaccination effects on CD4 cells after COVID-19. Ahead of sequencing, the ViraFEST assay grew antigen-specific CD4+ T cells using viral peptide pools. Between days 10 and 11 of culture, CD4+ T cells were separated out. Among the vaccine recipients, none had a prior SARS-CoV-2 infection, and nucleocapsid antibodies were negative. Only in-frame clones appear in the TCRdb table, and some are missing; sequencing was by immunoSEQ multiplex PCR. Of approximately 70,000 clones detected, 65% to 85% appear once; the ten largest clones hold just under 3%. No antigen is known for these receptors. Here the sequenced sample was CD4+ T cells from PBMCs cultured with HCoV-NL63 spike peptides, taken before COVID-19 vaccination. All receptors derive from a human donor who received a COVID-19 vaccine.

CDR3 residues: CASRGRGAFTDTQYF. CDR3 DNA sequence: TGTGCCAGCAGGGGGAGGGGGGCCTTCACAGATACGCAGTATTTT. The V call is TRBV6-5, the J call TRBJ2-3; possible D gene TRBD2, 7 bases. Germline-derived CDR1 and CDR2 are MNHEY and SVGAGI. The CDR3 spans 15 residues. V was shortened by 6 bases and J by 2 bases, with 15 bases between the two germline ends.

This sequence joins TRBV6-1 and TRBJ1-1; tentative D call: TRBD1 (5 bases). Per the germline V gene, CDR1 is MNHNS and CDR2 is SASEGT. The CDR3 is 14 residues long. V was trimmed by 1 base and J by 5 bases, leaving 11 bases between them. The CDR3 DNA follows: TGTGCCAGCAGTGAAGTCGGGGCAGGGACTGAAGCTTTCTTT. Amino acid sequence: CASSEVGAGTEAFF.

The chain couples TRBV3-1 (or the pseudogene TRBV3-2) to TRBJ2-7, with TRBD2 matching over 8 bases. The trim removed 4 bases at V and 5 bases at J, leaving 10 bases unmatched. The CDR3 length is 15 residues. CDR1 and CDR2 (germline): LGHDT, YNNKEL (reference sequence). This CDR3 is CASSRSRRGDDEQYV. CDR3 sequence (DNA): TGTGCCAGCAGCCGCTCCCGGCGGGGGGATGACGAGCAGTACGTC.

V gene TRBV27 combines with J gene TRBJ1-2, with 8 bases identical to TRBD1. CDR3 length: 13 residues. The junction had 4 bases not matched to a gene; V was cut back by 2 bases and J by 8 bases. The germline V gene encodes CDR1 MNHEY and CDR2 SMNVEV (reference sequence). CDR3 residues: CASSLRTGQGYTF. The CDR3 DNA is TGTGCCAGCAGTTTACGGACAGGGCAAGGCTACACCTTC.

A few counts support this clone. The V and J genes are TRBV6-6 and TRBJ1-2; D is undetermined. CDR3 length: 13 amino acids. Trimming removed 5 bases at V and 0 bases at J, with 7 bases between. The germline V gene encodes CDR1 MNHNY and CDR2 SVGAGI (reference sequence). The CDR3 sequence: CASSTPANYGYTF. The CDR3 DNA reads TGTGCCAGCAGTACCCCAGCTAACTATGGCTACACCTTC.

V is TRBV24-1 and J is TRBJ2-5, with D hard to call. V lost 3 bases, J lost 1 base, and 8 bases lay in between. The CDR3 has 14 residues. Germline V gene data show CDR1 as KGHDR and CDR2 as SFDVKD. CDR3 region: CATSDPVLQETQYF. CDR3 DNA sequence: TGTGCCACCAGTGATCCCGTTCTCCAAGAGACCCAGTACTTC.

The chain recombines TRBV6-4 with TRBJ1-5, with 7 bases lining up with TRBD1. Germline CDR1 and CDR2: MRHNA and SNTAGT. The CDR3 totals 15 residues. Unmatched junction bases numbered 7, after V lost 4 bases and J lost 4 bases. The CDR3: CASSGPGTENQPQHF. In DNA form, the CDR3 reads TGTGCCAGCAGTGGACCCGGGACAGAGAATCAGCCCCAGCATTTT.

The chain joins TRBV5-5 to TRBJ2-5; 8 positions agree with TRBD2. From germline, CDR1 is SGHKS and CDR2 YYEKEE (reference sequence). Trimming took 4 bases from V and 3 from J; bases not matched to a gene: 8. This CDR3 contains 15 residues. CDR3 protein: CASSAAGGLKETQYF. In DNA form, the CDR3 reads TGTGCCAGCAGCGCTGCGGGGGGACTAAAAGAGACCCAGTACTTC.

V usage is TRBV7-2 and J usage is TRBJ2-3; D gene unclear. The V end was cut by 2 bases, the J end by 3 bases, with 9 bases between. The CDR3 is 14 residues long. In germline, CDR1 is SGHTA, CDR2 FQGNSA. The CDR3 DNA reads as TGTGCCAGCAGCTTAACTGTTGATACAGATACGCAGTATTTT. It specifies CASSLTVDTDTQYF.

This clone turned up a few times. The chain has TRBV19 and TRBJ2-1, with 11 bases identical to TRBD2. Germline-derived CDR1 and CDR2 are LNHDA and SQIVND (reference sequence). This CDR3 region has 15 residues. V lost 8 bases, J lost 4 bases, and 7 bases stayed unmatched. The CDR3 coding sequence is TGTGCCAGTTGGAGACTAGCGGGGACTTACAATGAGCAGTTCTTC. It encodes CASWRLAGTYNEQFF.

The rearrangement joins TRBV27 to TRBJ2-5; no definite D call. Germline V gene lookup returns CDR1 MNHEY and CDR2 SMNVEV (reference sequence). Trimming stripped 2 bases from V and 5 bases from J, with 12 bases between. This CDR3 region has 14 residues. CDR3 nucleotide sequence: TGTGCCAGCAGTTTAGGTCACAGTCGGGAGACCCAGTACTTC. This sequence encodes CASSLGHSRETQYF.

The chain uses TRBV5-5 and TRBJ2-5, with TRBD1 identical over 7 bases. The CDR3 totals 14 residues. Looked up from germline, CDR1 is SGHKS and CDR2 is YYEKEE (reference sequence). The trim removed 1 base at V and 4 bases at J, leaving 4 bases unmatched. The CDR3 region is CASSLRTGPETQYF. CDR3 in DNA: TGTGCCAGCAGCTTGCGGACAGGCCCAGAGACCCAGTACTTC.

The chain carries TRBV7-2 and TRBJ2-5; possible D gene TRBD1, 6 bases. The CDR3 totals 16 residues. The V gene lost 3 bases and the J gene lost 3 bases, with 17 bases spanning the gap. Germline V lookup: CDR1 SGHTA, CDR2 FQGNSA. CDR3 protein: CASSFWGLGAKETQYF. The CDR3 DNA is TGTGCCAGCAGCTTTTGGGGGCTTGGGGCAAAAGAGACCCAGTACTTC. The variable domain in full, completed from reference TRBV7-2 and TRBJ2-5, reads GAGVSQSPSNKVTEKGKDVELRCDPISGHTALYWYRQSLGQGLEFLIYFQGNSAPDKSGLPSDRFSAERTGGSVSTLTIQRTQQEDSAVYLCASSFWGLGAKETQYFGPGTRLLVL.

DNA of the CDR3: TGCGCCAGCTCCGACTCTGGAAACACCATATATTTT. Protein product: CASSDSGNTIYF. This sequence joins TRBV5-1 and TRBJ1-3; no firm D call. Germline V lookup: CDR1 SGHRS, CDR2 YFSETQ. V was shortened by 7 bases and J by 0 bases, with 5 bases between the two germline ends. The CDR3 spans 12 residues.

This chain uses TRBV6-5 with TRBJ1-6, with 7 nucleotides matching TRBD1. Trimming removed 10 bases from V and 7 bases from J; junction bases left unmatched: 7. Germline CDR1 reads MNHEY; CDR2 reads SVGAGI. This CDR3 contains 13 residues. The CDR3: CATRRDSNSPLHF. In DNA form, the CDR3 reads TGTGCCACCCGTCGGGACAGCAATTCACCCCTCCACTTT.

The chain is built from TRBV27 and TRBJ1-2; D possibly corresponds to TRBD1 (5 bases). From germline, CDR1 is MNHEY and CDR2 SMNVEV (reference sequence). V shed 0 bases and J shed 1 base, with 12 bases lying between them. This CDR3 region has 16 residues. The CDR3 region is CASSLSPRQLNYGYTF. The CDR3 nucleotides are TGTGCCAGCAGTTTATCCCCGAGACAGCTTAACTATGGCTACACCTTC.

The J gene is TRBJ2-1, the V gene TRBV7-2; D is undetermined. Trimming took off 2 bases at V and 4 bases at J, with 9 bases between the two ends. CDR1 is SGHTA and CDR2 is FQGNSA in the germline V gene. The CDR3 loop spans 14 amino acids. CDR3 sequence (DNA): TGTGCCAGCAGCTTATATTCCGGTTACAATGAGCAGTTCTTC. The encoded protein is CASSLYSGYNEQFF.

V is TRBV28 and J is TRBJ2-5; TRBD1 or TRBD2 may be the D gene (7 bases each). The germline V gene encodes CDR1 MDHEN and CDR2 SYDVKM. V was clipped by 5 bases and J by 5 bases, with 18 bases between them. The CDR3 sequence is 15 residues long. The CDR3 DNA follows: TGTGCCAGCAGTCCTTTCAGGGGGGGATTGGAGACCCAGTACTTC. This sequence encodes CASSPFRGGLETQYF.

A single count supports this clone. The chain is built from TRBV5-5 and TRBJ1-3; possibly TRBD1 for D (5 bases). CDR1 and CDR2 (germline): SGHKS, YYEKEE (reference sequence). V was pared by 0 bases and J by 8 bases, with 12 bases between. The CDR3 runs 14 residues. The CDR3 protein is CASSLGAIGDTIYF. The CDR3 DNA follows: TGTGCCAGCAGCTTGGGGGCAATAGGGGACACCATATATTTT. Complete variable domain (other parts from reference TRBV5-5 and TRBJ1-3): DAGVTQSPTHLIKTRGQQVTLRCSPISGHKSVSWYQQVLGQGPQFIFQYYEKEERGRGNFPDRFSARQFPNYSSELNVNALLLGDSALYLCASSLGAIGDTIYFGEGSWLTVV.

This clone has only a few counts. This sequence joins TRBV7-2 and TRBJ2-1; D might be TRBD2 (5 bases). Germline CDR1 reads SGHTA; CDR2 reads FQGNSA. Trimming took off 0 bases at V and 0 bases at J, with 6 bases between the two ends. The CDR3 covers 15 residues. In DNA, the CDR3 is TGTGCCAGCAGCTTAGCGGGGAGCTCCTACAATGAGCAGTTCTTC. Protein product: CASSLAGSSYNEQFF.

This clone was picked up a small number of times. This sample also contains other DNA sequences that code for the same CDR3. The chain links TRBV28 to TRBJ2-2; D gene ambiguous. Trimming cost V 2 bases and J 4 bases, with 2 bases left between them. In germline, CDR1 is MDHEN, CDR2 SYDVKM. There are 12 residues in the CDR3. Written as DNA, the CDR3 is TGTGCCAGCAGTTTACTCACCGGGGAGCTGTTTTTT. Encoded protein: CASSLLTGELFF.

This sequence joins TRBV6-5 and TRBJ1-5; D is unresolved. Trimming pared 7 bases from V and 0 bases from J, leaving 10 bases between. Germline V gene lookup returns CDR1 MNHEY and CDR2 SVGAGI. CDR3 length: 14 amino acids. CDR3 region: CASTGGNSNQPQHF. The DNA of the CDR3 is TGTGCCAGCACTGGTGGGAATAGCAATCAGCCCCAGCATTTT.

The V call is TRBV18, the J call TRBJ1-2; TRBD1 agrees at 8 bases. J gave up 2 bases and V 3 bases, and 8 bases lay outside the gene matches. This CDR3 region has 16 residues. Germline loops: CDR1 KGHSH, CDR2 LQKENI. DNA for the CDR3: TGTGCCAGCTCACCCACTCGACAGGGGATAAACTATGGCTACACCTTC. Amino acid sequence: CASSPTRQGINYGYTF.